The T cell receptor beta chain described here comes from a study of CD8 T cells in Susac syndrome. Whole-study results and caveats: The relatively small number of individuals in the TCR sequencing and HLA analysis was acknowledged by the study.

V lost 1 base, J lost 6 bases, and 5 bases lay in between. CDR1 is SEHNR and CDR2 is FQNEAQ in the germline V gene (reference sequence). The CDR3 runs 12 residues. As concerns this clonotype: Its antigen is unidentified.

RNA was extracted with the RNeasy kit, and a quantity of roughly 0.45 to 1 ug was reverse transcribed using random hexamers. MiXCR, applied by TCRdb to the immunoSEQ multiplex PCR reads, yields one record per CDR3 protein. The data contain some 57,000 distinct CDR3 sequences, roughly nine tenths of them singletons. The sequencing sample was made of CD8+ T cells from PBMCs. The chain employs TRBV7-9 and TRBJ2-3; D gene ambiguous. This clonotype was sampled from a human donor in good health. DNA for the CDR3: TGTGCCAGCAGCTTAGTGAGGGATACGCAGTATTTT. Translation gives CASSLVRDTQYF.